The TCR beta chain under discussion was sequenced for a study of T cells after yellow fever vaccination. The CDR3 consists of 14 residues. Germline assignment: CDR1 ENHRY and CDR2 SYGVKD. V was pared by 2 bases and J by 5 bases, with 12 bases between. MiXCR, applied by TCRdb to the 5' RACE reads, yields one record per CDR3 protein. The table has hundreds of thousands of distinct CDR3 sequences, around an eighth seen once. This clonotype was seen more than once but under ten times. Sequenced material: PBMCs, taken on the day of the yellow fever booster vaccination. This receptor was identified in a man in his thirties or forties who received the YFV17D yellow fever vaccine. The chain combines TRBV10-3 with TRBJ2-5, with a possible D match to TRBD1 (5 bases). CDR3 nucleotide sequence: TGTGCCATCAGTGAGGGCAGGGAAAGTGAGACCCAGTACTTC. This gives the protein CAISEGRESETQYF.